These T cell receptor delta chains were read from a single sample in a study of gammadelta T cells in human blood. TCRdb redid the clone calls on the RT-PCR reads with CATT. This sample has fewer than 1,500 delta-chain clones, with around 10% found just once. Source material: non-Vgamma9Vdelta2 gamma-delta T cells from cord blood. These receptors all come from a newborn. The CDR3 runs from the conserved cysteine through the conserved F or W. A D gene is named only where the DNA matches it firmly. Rows give clone size only sometimes, using once, few, many, or a class for an expanded clone.

d_call,j_call,cdr3_length,clone_size,v_call,cdr3_nt,cdr3_aa
-,TRDJ1,17,large,TRDV1,TGTGCTCTTGGGGAAGTGGGACCTAGGGGATACACCGATAAACTCATCTTT,CALGEVGPRGYTDKLIF
TRDD3,TRDJ1,16,large,TRAV29/DV5,TGTGCAGCAAGCGCCTTCCACCACCGGGGATACTGGGGACTCATCTTT,CAASAFHHRGYWGLIF
TRDD2,TRDJ1,17,large,TRDV1,TGTGCTCTCGCGTTCCTACATCGGTCTATTTACACCGATAAACTCATCTTT,CALAFLHRSIYTDKLIF
TRDD3,TRDJ1,23,large,TRDV1,TGTGCTCTTGGGGAACCCCTCACGCGGCCTACGGGTGGGGGATCTATGGGCACCGATAAACTCATCTTT,CALGEPLTRPTGGGSMGTDKLIF
TRDD3,TRDJ1,20,few,TRDV1,TGTGCTCTTGGGGATCCCCTCGGGTACTGGGGGATAATGGGCACTGATAAACTCATCTTT,CALGDPLGYWGIMGTDKLIF
-,TRDJ1,22,few,TRDV1,TGTGCTCTTGTTAATTCGGGTCCCTTGGGGAAATCATTTGTCCATACCACTGATAAACTCATCTTT,CALVNSGPLGKSFVHTTDKLIF
TRDD2,TRDJ1,21,large,TRDV1,TGTGCTCTTGGGGACAATCGGCCTTCCTACCGGAGTTACACCCCTTTGGGTGAACTCATCTTT,CALGDNRPSYRSYTPLGELIF
TRDD3,TRDJ3,20,large,TRDV2,TGTGCCTGTGACGCCGTACTGGGGGATTTAAGCTCCTGGGACACCCGACAGATGTTTTTC,CACDAVLGDLSSWDTRQMFF
TRDD3,TRDJ1,21,medium-sized,TRDV1,TGTGCTCTTGGGGAAATCCCCCGGGGGACTGGGGGATACGCGAACACCGATAAACTCATCTTT,CALGEIPRGTGGYANTDKLIF
TRDD3,TRDJ1,14,-,TRDV1,TGTGCTCTTGGGGTTGGATACGCTCTAGGCAAACTCATCTTT,CALGVGYALGKLIF
TRDD3,TRDJ1,17,large,TRDV1,TGTGCTCTTGGGGAACCCTATCCTGGGGGATACACCGATAAACTCATCTTT,CALGEPYPGGYTDKLIF